This TCR beta chain was observed in a study of T cells expressing NK-cell markers. Study context: The authors derived TCR beta repertoires from sorted CD3+CD56+NKG2C+, CD3+CD56+NKG2C- and CD3+CD56-NKG2C+ T cells. Eight donors were sequenced, seven testing HCMV-seropositive and one testing seronegative. General study points: Six donors carried dominant NKG2C+ clonotypes that made up roughly 1.0-7.5% of their CD8+ T cells.

Following a re-call of the 5' RACE reads, TCRdb has one entry per CDR3 protein and lacks DNA. This specimen shows approximately 150,000 distinct CDR3 sequences; the ten leading clones hold 12%. Germline loops: CDR1 MNHEY, CDR2 SVGAGI. The CDR3 length is 15 residues. In the case of this clonotype: Its target is unknown.

This receptor was obtained from a man younger than 35 in good health. The sample comprised blood T cells: a sorted CD56 or NKG2C T cell subset, CD4+ or CD8+ T cells, or bulk PBMC T cells (not recorded which). The rearrangement uses TRBV6-5 and TRBJ2-5; TCRdb returns TRBD1, unconfirmable since there is no DNA. CDR3 region: CASSPLAGGKETQYF.